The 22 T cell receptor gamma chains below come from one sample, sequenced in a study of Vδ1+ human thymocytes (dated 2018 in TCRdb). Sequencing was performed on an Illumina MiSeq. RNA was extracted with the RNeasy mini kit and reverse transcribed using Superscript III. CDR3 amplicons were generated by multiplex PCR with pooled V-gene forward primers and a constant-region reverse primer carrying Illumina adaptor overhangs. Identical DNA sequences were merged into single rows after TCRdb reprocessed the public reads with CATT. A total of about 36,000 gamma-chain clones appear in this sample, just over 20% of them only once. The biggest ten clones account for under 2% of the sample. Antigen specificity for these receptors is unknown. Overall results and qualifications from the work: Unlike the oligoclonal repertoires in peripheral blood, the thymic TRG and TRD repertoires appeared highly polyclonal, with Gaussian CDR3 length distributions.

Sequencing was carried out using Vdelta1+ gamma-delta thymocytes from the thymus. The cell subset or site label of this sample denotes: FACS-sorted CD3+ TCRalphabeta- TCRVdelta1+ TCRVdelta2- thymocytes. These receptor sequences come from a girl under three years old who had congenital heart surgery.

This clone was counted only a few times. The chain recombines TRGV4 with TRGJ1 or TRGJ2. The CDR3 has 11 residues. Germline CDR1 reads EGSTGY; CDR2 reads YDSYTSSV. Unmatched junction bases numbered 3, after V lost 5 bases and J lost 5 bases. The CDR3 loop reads CATWADYKKLF. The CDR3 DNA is TGTGCCACCTGGGCAGATTATAAGAAACTCTTT.

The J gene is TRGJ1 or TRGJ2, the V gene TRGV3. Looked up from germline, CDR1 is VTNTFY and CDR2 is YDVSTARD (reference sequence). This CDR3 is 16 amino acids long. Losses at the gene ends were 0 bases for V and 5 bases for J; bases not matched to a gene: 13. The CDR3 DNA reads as TGTGCCACCTGGGACAGGCCGGTCGATGGTGATTATAAGAAACTCTTT. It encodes CATWDRPVDGDYKKLF.

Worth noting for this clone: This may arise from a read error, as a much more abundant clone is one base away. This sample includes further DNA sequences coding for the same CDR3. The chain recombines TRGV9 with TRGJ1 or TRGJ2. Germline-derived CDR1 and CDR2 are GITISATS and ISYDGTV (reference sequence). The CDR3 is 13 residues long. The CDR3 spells CALWEVRYCKKLF. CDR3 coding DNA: TGTGCCTTGTGGGAGGTGCGTTATTGTAAGAAACTCTTT.

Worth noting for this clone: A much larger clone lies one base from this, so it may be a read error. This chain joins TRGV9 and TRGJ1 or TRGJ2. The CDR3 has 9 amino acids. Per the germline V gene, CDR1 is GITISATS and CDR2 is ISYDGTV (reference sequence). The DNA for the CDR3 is TGTGCCTTGCGGGAGGTGAAACTCTTT. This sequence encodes CALREVKLF.

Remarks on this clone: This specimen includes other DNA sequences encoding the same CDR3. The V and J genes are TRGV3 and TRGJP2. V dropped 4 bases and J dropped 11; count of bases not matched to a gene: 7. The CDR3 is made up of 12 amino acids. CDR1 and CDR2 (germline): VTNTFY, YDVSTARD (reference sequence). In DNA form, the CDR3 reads TGTGCCACCTGGGAGGCGAGGTGGATCAAGACGTTT. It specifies CATWEARWIKTF.

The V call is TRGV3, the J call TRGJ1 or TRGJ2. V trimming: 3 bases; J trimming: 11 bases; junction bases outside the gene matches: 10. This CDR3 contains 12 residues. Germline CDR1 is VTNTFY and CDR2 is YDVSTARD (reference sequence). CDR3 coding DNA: TGTGCCACCTGGGACTCCATCTATGAGAAACTCTTT. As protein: CATWDSIYEKLF.

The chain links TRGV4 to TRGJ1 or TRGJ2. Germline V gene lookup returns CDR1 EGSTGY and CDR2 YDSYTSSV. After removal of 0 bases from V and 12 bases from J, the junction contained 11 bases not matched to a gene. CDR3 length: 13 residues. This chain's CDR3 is CATWDGGSCRKLF. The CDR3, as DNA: TGTGCCACCTGGGATGGGGGATCATGCAGGAAACTCTTT.

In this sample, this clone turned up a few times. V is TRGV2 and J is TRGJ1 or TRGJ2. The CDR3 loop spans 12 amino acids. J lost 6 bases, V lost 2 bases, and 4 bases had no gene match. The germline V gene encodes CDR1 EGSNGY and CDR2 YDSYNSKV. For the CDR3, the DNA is TGTGCCACCTGGGACGAAGGTTATAAGAAACTCTTT. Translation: CATWDEGYKKLF.

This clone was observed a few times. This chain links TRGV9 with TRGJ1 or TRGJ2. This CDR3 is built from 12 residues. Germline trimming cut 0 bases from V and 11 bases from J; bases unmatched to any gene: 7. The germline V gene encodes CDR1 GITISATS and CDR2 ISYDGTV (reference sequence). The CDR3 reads CALWEVKDQKLF. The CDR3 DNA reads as TGTGCCTTGTGGGAGGTGAAGGACCAGAAACTCTTT.

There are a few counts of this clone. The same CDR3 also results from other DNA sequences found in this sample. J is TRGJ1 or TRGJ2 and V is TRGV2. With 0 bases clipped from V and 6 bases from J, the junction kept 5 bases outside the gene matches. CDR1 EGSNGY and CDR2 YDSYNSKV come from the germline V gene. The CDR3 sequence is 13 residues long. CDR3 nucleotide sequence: TGTGCCACCTGGGACGGGCCCGCTTATAAGAAACTCTTT. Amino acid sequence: CATWDGPAYKKLF.

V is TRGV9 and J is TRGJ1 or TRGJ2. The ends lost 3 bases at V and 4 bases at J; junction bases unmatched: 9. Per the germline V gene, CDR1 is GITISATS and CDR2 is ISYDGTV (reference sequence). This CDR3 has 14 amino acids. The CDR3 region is CALWELGGYYKKLF. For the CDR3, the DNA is TGTGCCTTGTGGGAGCTTGGGGGGTATTATAAGAAACTCTTT.

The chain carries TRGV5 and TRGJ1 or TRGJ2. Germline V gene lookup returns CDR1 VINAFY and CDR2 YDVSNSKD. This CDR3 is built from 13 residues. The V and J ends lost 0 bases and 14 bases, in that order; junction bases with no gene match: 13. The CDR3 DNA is TGTGCCACCTGGGACAGGCGAGTAGGAACCCAACTCTTT. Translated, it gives CATWDRRVGTQLF.

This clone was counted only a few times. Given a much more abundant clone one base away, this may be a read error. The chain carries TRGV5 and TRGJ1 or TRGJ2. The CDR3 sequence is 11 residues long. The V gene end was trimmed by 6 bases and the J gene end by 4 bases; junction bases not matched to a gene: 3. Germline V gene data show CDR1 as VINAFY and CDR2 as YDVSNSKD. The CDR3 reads CATWRYYKKLF. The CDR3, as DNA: TGTGCCACCTGGCGGTATTATAAGAAACTCTTT.

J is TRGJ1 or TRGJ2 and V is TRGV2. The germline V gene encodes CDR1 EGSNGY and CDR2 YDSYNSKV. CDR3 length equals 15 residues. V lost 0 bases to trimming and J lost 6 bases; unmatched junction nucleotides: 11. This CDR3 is CATWDGHRERYKKLF. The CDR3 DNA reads TGTGCCACCTGGGACGGGCATCGGGAGCGTTATAAGAAACTCTTT.

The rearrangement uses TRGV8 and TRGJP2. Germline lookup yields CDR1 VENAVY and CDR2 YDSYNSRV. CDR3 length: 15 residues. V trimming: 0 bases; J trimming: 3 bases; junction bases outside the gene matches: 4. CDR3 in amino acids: CATWDRHRSDWIKTF. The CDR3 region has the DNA TGTGCCACCTGGGATAGGCATCGTAGTGATTGGATCAAGACGTTT.

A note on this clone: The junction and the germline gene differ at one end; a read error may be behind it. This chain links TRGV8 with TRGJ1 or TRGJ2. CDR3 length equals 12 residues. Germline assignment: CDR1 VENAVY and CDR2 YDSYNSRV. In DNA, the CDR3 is TGTGCCACCTGGGATAATTGTTATAAGAAACTCTTT. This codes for CATWDNCYKKLF.

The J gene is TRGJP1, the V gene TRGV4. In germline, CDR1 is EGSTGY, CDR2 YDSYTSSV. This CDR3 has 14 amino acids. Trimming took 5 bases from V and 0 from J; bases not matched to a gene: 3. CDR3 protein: CATWGHTTGWFKIF. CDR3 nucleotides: TGTGCCACCTGGGGGCATACCACTGGTTGGTTCAAGATATTT.

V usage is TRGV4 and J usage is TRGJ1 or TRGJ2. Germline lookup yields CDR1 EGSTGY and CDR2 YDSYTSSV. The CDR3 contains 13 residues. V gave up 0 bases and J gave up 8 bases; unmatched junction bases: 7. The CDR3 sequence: CATWDGPSNKKLF. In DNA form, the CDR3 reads TGTGCCACCTGGGATGGGCCTTCGAATAAGAAACTCTTT.

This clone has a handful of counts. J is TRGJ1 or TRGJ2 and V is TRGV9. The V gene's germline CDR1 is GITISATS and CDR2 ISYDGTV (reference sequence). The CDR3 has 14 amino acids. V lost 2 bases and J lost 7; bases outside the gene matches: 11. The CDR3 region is CALWEGRRWYKKLF. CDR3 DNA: TGTGCCTTGTGGGAGGGGCGCCGGTGGTATAAGAAACTCTTT.

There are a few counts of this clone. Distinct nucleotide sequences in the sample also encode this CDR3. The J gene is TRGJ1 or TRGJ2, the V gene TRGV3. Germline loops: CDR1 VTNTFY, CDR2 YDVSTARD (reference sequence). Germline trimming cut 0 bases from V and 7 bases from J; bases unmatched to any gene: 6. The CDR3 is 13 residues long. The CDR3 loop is CATWDRRRYKKLF. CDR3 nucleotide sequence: TGTGCCACCTGGGACAGGCGTCGATATAAGAAACTCTTT.

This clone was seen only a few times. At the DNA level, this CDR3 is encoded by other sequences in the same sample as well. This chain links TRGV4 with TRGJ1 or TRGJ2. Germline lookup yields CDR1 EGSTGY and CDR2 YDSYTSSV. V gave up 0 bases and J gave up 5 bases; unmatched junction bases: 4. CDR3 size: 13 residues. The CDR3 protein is CATWDGRNYKKLF. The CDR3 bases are TGTGCCACCTGGGATGGGCGAAATTATAAGAAACTCTTT.

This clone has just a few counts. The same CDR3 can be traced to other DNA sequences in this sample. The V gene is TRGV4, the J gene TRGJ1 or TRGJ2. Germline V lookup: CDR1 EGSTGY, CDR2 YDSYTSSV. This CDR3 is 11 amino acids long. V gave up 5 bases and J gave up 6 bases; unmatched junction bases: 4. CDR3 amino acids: CATWVGYKKLF. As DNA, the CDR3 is TGTGCCACCTGGGTAGGTTATAAGAAACTCTTT.